The 21 T cell receptor beta chains below all came from one sample that was sequenced in a study of shared clonotypes between healthy human individuals. Naive-designated CD8 cells lacked CD45RO, were positively enriched for CCR7, and omitted terminally differentiated effector memory CD45RA+ cells. Profiling relied on immunoSEQ multiplex PCR, and the TCRdb table lists in-frame clones only, not all of them. This sample has about 650,000 clones; 95% to 96% occur once, and the top ten carry 0.095% to 0.12%. Sequenced: naive CD8+ T cells sorted from blood. All receptors derive from a woman aged 30 to 39 in good health.

This rearrangement joins TRBV28 to TRBJ2-2; D gene unclear. The germline gives CDR1 MDHEN, CDR2 SYDVKM. This CDR3 contains 14 residues. V lost 3 bases to trimming and J lost 2 bases, with 7 bases between them. In nucleotides, the CDR3 is TGTGCCAGCAGTTTGGGCTATAACACCGGGGAGCTGTTTTTT. It specifies CASSLGYNTGELFF.

The genes are TRBV27 and TRBJ2-7; 12 nucleotides align to TRBD2. The germline gives CDR1 MNHEY, CDR2 SMNVEV (reference sequence). CDR3 length: 16 amino acids. V gave up 2 bases and J gave up 6 bases; unmatched junction bases: 8. The DNA for the CDR3 is TGTGCCAGCAGTTTACTACGGACTAGCGGGATCGGCGAGCAGTACTTC. It codes for CASSLLRTSGIGEQYF.

The chain is built from TRBV19 and TRBJ2-6, with D hard to call. Trimming removed 6 bases from V and 3 bases from J, with 6 bases in between. The germline CDR1 and CDR2 sequences are LNHDA and SQIVND (reference sequence). The CDR3 is made up of 13 amino acids. In DNA, the CDR3 is TGTGCCAGTAGCCGAAGTGGGGCCAACGTCCTGACTTTC. This codes for CASSRSGANVLTF.

This clone occurred once. The chain has TRBV4-1 and TRBJ2-6; tentatively, D is TRBD1 (6 bases). The CDR3 runs 19 residues. Looked up from germline, CDR1 is MGHRA and CDR2 is YSYEKL. V was pared by 0 bases and J by 0 bases, with 15 bases between. The CDR3 loop is CASSQDWDISYSGANVLTF. The CDR3 coding sequence is TGCGCCAGCAGCCAAGATTGGGACATATCCTACTCTGGGGCCAACGTCCTGACTTTC.

The chain couples TRBV27 to TRBJ2-1; the match to TRBD2 covers 8 bases. CDR3 length: 16 residues. CDR1 MNHEY and CDR2 SMNVEV come from the germline V gene (reference sequence). The V segment lost 7 bases and the J segment 3 bases; nucleotides outside the gene matches: 11. This chain's CDR3 is CASTYSGGDRYNEQFF. The CDR3 region has the DNA TGTGCCAGCACTTATTCGGGAGGGGACCGCTACAATGAGCAGTTCTTC.

This clone was seen just once. V and J are TRBV5-6 and TRBJ2-4, with D possibly TRBD1 on 6 matching bases. Trimming removed 0 bases at V and 7 bases at J, with 8 bases between. Germline V CDR1 and CDR2: SGHDT, YYEEEE. The CDR3 spans 13 residues. CDR3 in DNA: TGTGCCAGCAGCTTGGGTGGGGGCAACATTCAGTACTTC. This codes for CASSLGGGNIQYF. The full variable domain, its missing parts supplied by reference TRBV5-6 and TRBJ2-4, is DAGVTQSPTHLIKTRGQQVTLRCSPKSGHDTVSWYQQALGQGPQFIFQYYEEEERQRGNFPDRFSGHQFPNYSSELNVNALLLGDSALYLCASSLGGGNIQYFGAGTRLSVL.

A single count supports this clone. The chain links TRBV1 to TRBJ2-7; TRBD2 is the table's D call and was not checked against the DNA. TRBV1 is a recognized pseudogene. The CDR3 loop spans 14 amino acids. Here the CDR3 DNA reads TGCACCAGCGGGGCGCGGGAGGGCTCCTACGAGCAGTACTTC. Protein sequence: CTSGAREGSYEQYF.

This chain connects TRBV6-5 to TRBJ2-7; 9 nucleotides agree with TRBD1. The V gene's germline CDR1 is MNHEY and CDR2 SVGAGI. Unmatched junction bases numbered 5, after V lost 5 bases and J lost 3 bases. The CDR3 is 14 residues long. The CDR3 spells CASSPGQGVYEQYF. The CDR3, as DNA: TGTGCCAGCAGTCCGGGACAGGGAGTCTACGAGCAGTACTTC.

The chain combines TRBV4-1 with TRBJ2-2, with a weak D call TRBD1 (5 bases). Germline V gives CDR1 MGHRA, CDR2 YSYEKL. There are 14 residues in the CDR3. Trimming cost V 1 base and J 3 bases, with 6 bases left between them. CDR3: CASSQGGHTGELFF. The CDR3 DNA reads as TGCGCCAGCAGCCAAGGGGGCCACACCGGGGAGCTGTTTTTT.

The chain links TRBV5-4 to TRBJ2-7; TRBD1 is a possible D gene (6 bases). Germline assignment: CDR1 SGHNT and CDR2 YYREEE (reference sequence). Between the trimmed V and J ends, which lost 4 bases and 4 bases, there was a span of 12 bases. This CDR3 is built from 13 residues. The CDR3 loop reads CASSPTGSYEQYF. DNA of the CDR3: TGTGCCAGCAGCCCCACAGGGTCGTACGAGCAGTACTTC. Variable domain in full (rest from reference TRBV5-4 and TRBJ2-7): ETGVTQSPTHLIKTRGQQVTLRCSSQSGHNTVSWYQQALGQGPQFIFQYYREEENGRGNFPPRFSGLQFPNYSSELNVNALELDDSALYLCASSPTGSYEQYFGPGTRLTVT.

This chain links TRBV19 with TRBJ2-2; 13 nucleotides line up with TRBD2. Germline assignment: CDR1 LNHDA and CDR2 SQIVND (reference sequence). CDR3 length equals 16 residues. After removal of 7 bases from V and 5 bases from J, the junction contained 7 bases not matched to a gene. This CDR3 is CASTSGLAGETGELFF. DNA for the CDR3: TGTGCCAGTACCTCAGGACTAGCGGGAGAAACCGGGGAGCTGTTTTTT.

V gene TRBV28 combines with J gene TRBJ2-1, with TRBD2 matching 10 bases. There are 16 residues in the CDR3. The junction had 10 bases not matched to a gene; V was cut back by 2 bases and J by 9 bases. Germline CDR1 and CDR2: MDHEN and SYDVKM. The CDR3 DNA is TGTGCCAGCAGTTTACCCCCGAGCGGGAGGGCCTCTGAGCAGTTCTTC. Translating gives CASSLPPSGRASEQFF.

The chain links TRBV13 to TRBJ2-6; tentative D call: TRBD1 (5 bases). The CDR3 spans 16 residues. With 1 base removed from V and 1 base from J, the gap between germline ends came to 8 bases. Germline V CDR1 and CDR2: PRHDT, FYEKMQ (reference sequence). The CDR3 DNA sequence: TGTGCCAGCAGCTTAGACAGGCGGTCTGGGGCCAACGTCCTGACTTTC. It translates to CASSLDRRSGANVLTF.

The rearrangement joins TRBV6-1 to TRBJ2-1, with D possibly matching TRBD2 (7 bases). The CDR3 totals 13 residues. The V end lost 1 base, the J end lost 8 bases, and 9 bases lay between the germline ends. Germline-derived CDR1 and CDR2 are MNHNS and SASEGT. CDR3 region: CASSEEGGDEQFF. CDR3 nucleotide sequence: TGTGCCAGCAGTGAAGAGGGGGGGGATGAGCAGTTCTTC.

Note on this clone: Other DNA sequences within the sample encode an identical CDR3. The chain uses TRBV6-5 and TRBJ1-1; 8 nucleotides agree with TRBD1. CDR1 and CDR2 (germline): MNHEY, SVGAGI. J lost 3 bases, V lost 4 bases, and 7 bases had no gene match. This CDR3 comprises 15 residues. CDR3 sequence reads: CASSSQGALDTEAFF. The CDR3 nucleotides are TGTGCCAGCAGTTCCCAGGGGGCGCTGGACACTGAAGCTTTCTTT.

J is TRBJ2-7 and V is TRBV19, with D possibly TRBD1 on 5 matching bases. The V and J ends lost 3 bases and 2 bases respectively, with 14 bases between them. Germline CDR1 is LNHDA and CDR2 is SQIVND (reference sequence). This CDR3 is built from 15 residues. CDR3 in amino acids: CASSIKVWTPYEQYF. In nucleotides, the CDR3 is TGTGCCAGTAGTATTAAGGTTTGGACACCCTACGAGCAGTACTTC.

The V call is TRBV7-7, the J call TRBJ2-1, with 7 bases lining up with TRBD1. The CDR3 totals 10 residues. Trimming removed 4 bases from V and 13 bases from J; junction bases left unmatched: 1. CDR1 SSHAT and CDR2 FNYEAQ come from the germline V gene (reference sequence). CDR3 sequence: CASSSGGQFF. In nucleotides, the CDR3 is TGTGCCAGCAGCTCAGGGGGACAGTTCTTC.

The genes are TRBV11-2 and TRBJ1-4, with D possibly matching TRBD1 (6 bases). This CDR3 has 15 residues. CDR1 is SGHAT, CDR2 FQNNGV, per germline. V dropped 4 bases and J dropped 0 bases, with 9 bases sitting between them. CDR3 bases: TGTGCCAGCAGCTCACAGGGAGCAACTAATGAAAAACTGTTTTTT. Translation: CASSSQGATNEKLFF.

This chain joins TRBV27 and TRBJ2-7; no reliable D call. CDR1 and CDR2 from the germline V gene are MNHEY and SMNVEV (reference sequence). V lost 6 bases to trimming and J lost 1 base, with 13 bases between them. The CDR3 is made up of 14 amino acids. CDR3 sequence (DNA): TGTGCCAGCAGCTCATTTCGCGAATCCTACGAGCAGTACTTC. This codes for CASSSFRESYEQYF.

This chain links TRBV27 with TRBJ2-7, with TRBD1 identical over 8 bases. This CDR3 spans 14 amino acids. The V segment lost 5 bases and the J segment 5 bases; nucleotides outside the gene matches: 8. Germline V gene data show CDR1 as MNHEY and CDR2 as SMNVEV (reference sequence). CDR3 bases: TGTGCCAGCAGTCTACAGGGACAGGCCCACGAGCAGTACTTC. The encoded protein is CASSLQGQAHEQYF.

This clone has just one count. J is TRBJ2-2 and V is TRBV2; TRBD2 aligns across 12 bases. Germline V CDR1 and CDR2: SNHLY, FYNNEI. The CDR3 totals 19 residues. With V trimmed by 6 bases and J by 7 bases, 18 bases remained unmatched. CDR3 nucleotide sequence: TGTGCCAGCAGATTCTCTATTCTAGCGGGAGGGCGAGGTGACGGGGAGCTGTTTTTT. Protein: CASRFSILAGGRGDGELFF.